The 31 T cell receptor beta chains below come from one sample, sequenced in a study of glioma-infiltrating T cells. The iRepertoire nested amplicon-rescue multiplex PCR amplified TCR alpha and beta CDR3s from RNA. MiXCR was run by TCRdb on the multiplex PCR reads, yielding one entry per CDR3 protein. Of about 210,000 distinct CDR3 sequences listed, 32% are singletons. Sequencing was performed on glioma tissue, nonneoplastic brain tissue, or PBMCs (not recorded which). The source is a human donor with low-grade glioma or glioblastoma, undergoing nonglioma brain surgery, or in good health (not recorded which).

The gene calls are TRBV9 and TRBJ2-3; D call uncertain. V lost 0 bases and J 2 bases, leaving 10 bases between the germline ends. The CDR3 length is 15 residues. The germline V gene encodes CDR1 SGDLS and CDR2 YYNGEE. The CDR3 nucleotides are TGTGCCAGCAGCGTAGACGGGCTACACACAGATACGCAGTATTTT. Translation: CASSVDGLHTDTQYF.

This chain links TRBV18 with TRBJ1-5, with 9 bases identical to TRBD1. CDR1 and CDR2 (germline): KGHSH, LQKENI. CDR3 size: 17 residues. The trim removed 3 bases at V and 0 bases at J, leaving 6 bases unmatched. This CDR3 reads CASSPTGGPYSNQPQHF. In DNA, the CDR3 is TGTGCCAGCTCACCGACAGGGGGTCCCTATAGCAATCAGCCCCAGCATTTT.

This clonotype was found many times. The chain uses TRBV20-1 and TRBJ1-5; a weak D match, TRBD1 (5 bases). This CDR3 is built from 14 residues. The V end lost 5 bases, the J end lost 6 bases, and 17 bases lay between the germline ends. Per germline, CDR1 DFQATT and CDR2 SNEGSKA (reference sequence). CDR3 residues: CSAGDVQQGQPQHF. The CDR3 coding sequence is TGCAGTGCTGGGGACGTCCAGCAGGGTCAGCCCCAGCATTTT.

The chain recombines TRBV19 with TRBJ2-7; TRBD1 might be the D (6 bases). Per germline, CDR1 LNHDA and CDR2 SQIVND (reference sequence). Between the trimmed V and J ends, which lost 7 bases and 3 bases, there was a span of 7 bases. The CDR3 is 11 amino acids. CDR3 sequence: CASIQGYEQYF. CDR3 in DNA: TGTGCCAGTATACAGGGCTACGAGCAGTACTTC.

This clonotype showed up many times. The V call is TRBV5-1, the J call TRBJ1-1; no clear D gene. Deletions cut 2 bases from V and 7 bases from J, with 12 bases between. This CDR3 is 13 amino acids long. CDR1 and CDR2 from the germline V gene are SGHRS and YFSETQ. As DNA, the CDR3 is TGCGCCAGCAGCTTTGGATCCGAGGGTGAAGCTTTCTTT. This encodes CASSFGSEGEAFF.

This clonotype has a count of ten or more. The V and J genes are TRBV29-1 and TRBJ2-2; unclear D gene. The ends were cut back, 3 bases at V and 5 bases at J, with 7 bases in the middle. This CDR3 is 12 amino acids long. CDR1 is SQVTM and CDR2 is ANQGSEA in the germline V gene. The CDR3 loop is CSVDGGTGELFF. Here the CDR3 DNA reads TGCAGCGTTGATGGTGGGACCGGGGAGCTGTTTTTT.

As regards this clonotype: One end of the junction fails to match germline, which may point to a read error. The gene calls are TRBV6-1 and TRBJ1-2; possible D gene TRBD1, 5 bases. Germline V CDR1 and CDR2: MNHNS, SASEGT. CDR3 length equals 13 residues. The CDR3 DNA sequence: TGTTCCAGCAGTGAAAGCAGGGACTATGGGTACACCTTC. Translation gives CSSSESRDYGYTF.

The sample holds many counts of this clonotype. The chain carries TRBV19 and TRBJ2-1; D gene uncertain. Germline V gene lookup returns CDR1 LNHDA and CDR2 SQIVND (reference sequence). V was shortened by 0 bases and J by 0 bases, with 6 bases between the two germline ends. The CDR3 length is 15 residues. DNA of the CDR3: TGTGCCAGTAGTATAGAGGGCTTCTCCTACAATGAGCAGTTCTTC. Protein product: CASSIEGFSYNEQFF. Full variable domain (rest looked up from reference TRBV19 and TRBJ2-1): DGGITQSPKYLFRKEGQNVTLSCEQNLNHDAMYWYRQDPGQGLRLIYYSQIVNDFQKGDIAEGYSVSREKKESFPLTVTSAQKNPTAFYLCASSIEGFSYNEQFFGPGTRLTVL.

The rearrangement uses TRBV7-7 and TRBJ2-1; 14 bases line up with TRBD2. V lost 4 bases and J lost 10; bases outside the gene matches: 6. The CDR3 extends over 15 amino acids. The germline V gene has CDR1 SSHAT and CDR2 FNYEAQ (reference sequence). CDR3 coding DNA: TGTGCCAGCAGCTGGGGACTAGCGGGAGTAGCGGAGCAGTTCTTC. This encodes CASSWGLAGVAEQFF.

At least ten counts were recorded for this clonotype. J is TRBJ1-2 and V is TRBV12-3 or TRBV12-4; D unclear. Trimming removed 1 base at V and 1 base at J, with 10 bases between. This CDR3 contains 15 residues. The CDR3 loop is CASSLGRTRNYGYTF. CDR3 bases: TGTGCCAGCAGTTTAGGACGGACCCGTAACTATGGCTACACCTTC.

As for this clonotype: Being one base from a much bigger clone, this may be a read error. The CDR3 reads CASSPPVVYEQYF. As DNA, the CDR3 is TGTGCCAGCTCACCACCAGTGGTGTACGAGCAGTACTTC. The rearrangement uses TRBV18 and TRBJ2-7; D gene ambiguous. This CDR3 region has 13 residues. Germline V gene lookup returns CDR1 KGHSH and CDR2 LQKENI. V was pared by 0 bases and J by 4 bases, with 7 bases between.

The J gene is TRBJ1-6, the V gene TRBV7-9, with TRBD1 matching 7 bases. J gave up 7 bases and V 1 base, and 13 bases lay outside the gene matches. The CDR3 has 18 amino acids. Germline CDR1 is SEHNR and CDR2 is FQNEAQ (reference sequence). The CDR3 loop is CASSLDLSAGGSNSPLHF. In DNA form, the CDR3 reads TGTGCCAGCAGCTTAGATTTATCGGCAGGGGGTTCCAATTCACCCCTCCACTTT. The whole variable domain, filled in from reference TRBV7-9 and TRBJ1-6, reads DTGVSQNPRHKITKRGQNVTFRCDPISEHNRLYWYRQTLGQGPEFLTYFQNEAQLEKSRLLSDRFSAERPKGSFSTLEIQRTEQGDSAMYLCASSLDLSAGGSNSPLHFGNGTRLTVT.

The V gene is TRBV12-3 or TRBV12-4, the J gene TRBJ1-2, with no clear D. The CDR3 covers 13 residues. Trimming took off 5 bases at V and 10 bases at J, with 17 bases between the two ends. CDR3 DNA: TGTGCCAGCAGTCAGGACCGCCTGGTCGTCTACACCTTC. Amino acid sequence: CASSQDRLVVYTF.

This clonotype was observed a handful of times. The rearrangement joins TRBV4-2 to TRBJ2-5, with D perhaps assigned TRBD1 or TRBD2 (5 bases each). Trimming took 0 bases from V and 5 from J, leaving 13 bases between them. Per the germline V gene, CDR1 is LGHNA and CDR2 is YNFKEQ. The CDR3 sequence is 15 residues long. CDR3 nucleotides: TGTGCCAGCAGCCAAGATTTGGGGGATCGGGAGACCCAGTACTTC. This codes for CASSQDLGDRETQYF.

This clonotype has at least ten counts. This chain joins TRBV4-1 and TRBJ2-7, with TRBD2 matching over 10 bases. Trimming took 0 bases from V and 0 from J; bases not matched to a gene: 5. The CDR3 extends over 17 amino acids. Germline V gene data show CDR1 as MGHRA and CDR2 as YSYEKL. For the CDR3, the DNA is TGCGCCAGCAGCCAAGACGCCGGACTAGCGGTCTCCTACGAGCAGTACTTC. This translates into CASSQDAGLAVSYEQYF.

Details on this clonotype: A much larger clone sits a single nucleotide away, making a read error possible. Lacking the conserved final phenylalanine or tryptophan, this CDR3 likely reflects a read error. The rearrangement links TRBV2 to TRBJ2-1, with 9 bases lining up with TRBD2. V shed 2 bases, J shed 0 bases, and the junction held 2 bases outside the gene matches. CDR3 length: 16 residues. Germline values: CDR1 SNHLY, CDR2 FYNNEI. The CDR3 DNA follows: TGTGCCAGCAGTGAACTAGCGGGGACCTCCTACAATGAGCAGTTCTTG. The encoded protein is CASSELAGTSYNEQFL.

Notes on this clonotype: Being one base from a much bigger clone, this may be a read error. The V and J genes are TRBV7-6 and TRBJ1-1, with D tentatively TRBD1 (6 bases). This CDR3 is 13 amino acids long. CDR1 and CDR2 from the germline V gene are SGHVS and FNYEAQ. CDR3 protein: CAGSPPGAREAFF. The CDR3 DNA follows: TGTGCCGGCAGCCCCCCGGGGGCGCGTGAAGCTTTCTTT.

This clonotype was observed many times. The CDR3 reads CASSHEAGTYEQYF. The DNA for the CDR3 is TGTGCCAGCAGTCACGAAGCCGGAACCTACGAGCAGTACTTC. The chain employs TRBV7-6 and TRBJ2-7; D not certain. The germline CDR1 and CDR2 sequences are SGHVS and FNYEAQ. V lost 6 bases to trimming and J lost 2 bases, with 14 bases between them. This CDR3 comprises 14 residues.

This clonotype was picked up many times. The chain recombines TRBV5-1 with TRBJ2-1; the D is unclear. CDR1 and CDR2 from the germline V gene are SGHRS and YFSETQ. The CDR3 has 14 amino acids. The V end lost 1 base, the J end lost 3 bases, and 8 bases lay between the germline ends. The CDR3 DNA is TGCGCCAGCAGCTTGAGAGACAACTACAATGAGCAGTTCTTC. It encodes CASSLRDNYNEQFF.

In its sample, this clonotype was seen many times. This chain connects TRBV20-1 to TRBJ1-5, with D perhaps TRBD1 (6 bases). Trimming removed 4 bases from V and 3 bases from J, with 13 bases in between. The CDR3 spans 14 residues. Germline lookup yields CDR1 DFQATT and CDR2 SNEGSKA (reference sequence). The CDR3 reads CSATVGQYNQPQHF. DNA for the CDR3: TGCAGTGCTACGGTAGGACAGTACAATCAGCCCCAGCATTTT.

This clonotype has only a few counts. The chain links TRBV29-1 to TRBJ2-7, with 10 bases aligning to TRBD2. This CDR3 spans 13 amino acids. With 6 bases clipped from V and 2 bases from J, the junction kept 4 bases outside the gene matches. Germline lookup yields CDR1 SQVTM and CDR2 ANQGSEA. DNA of the CDR3: TGCAGCGTCACCGGGACTAGCGCCTACGAGCAGTACTTC. It translates to CSVTGTSAYEQYF.

This clonotype was counted between two and nine times. The rearrangement uses TRBV29-1 and TRBJ2-7; 8 nucleotides align to TRBD1. The CDR3 is 13 amino acids. Germline V gene lookup returns CDR1 SQVTM and CDR2 ANQGSEA. J lost 3 bases, V lost 7 bases, and 8 bases had no gene match. The CDR3 region is CSGTGQGLYEQYF. The CDR3 coding sequence is TGCAGCGGCACAGGACAGGGCCTCTACGAGCAGTACTTC.

To note about this clonotype: At one boundary the junction diverges from the germline segment, which might be a read error. The genes are TRBV7-2 and TRBJ1-5; 10 nucleotides agree with TRBD1. This CDR3 has 19 residues. The V gene's germline CDR1 is SGHTA and CDR2 FQGNSA. CDR3 coding DNA: TGCGCCGGCAGCCCCGAGACAGGGGGCTCCCAATATAGCAATCAGCCCCAGCATTTT. Its translation: CAGSPETGGSQYSNQPQHF.

The sample holds many counts of this clonotype. The chain links TRBV6-1 to TRBJ2-7, with 14 bases aligning to TRBD2. The junction had 17 bases not matched to a gene; V was cut back by 6 bases and J by 7 bases. From germline, CDR1 is MNHNS and CDR2 SASEGT. The CDR3 extends over 18 amino acids. The CDR3 DNA sequence: TGTGCCAGCAGCAATTCTCCGGGACTAGCGGGAGTTGCTAAGGAGCAGTACTTC. It encodes CASSNSPGLAGVAKEQYF.

The rearrangement joins TRBV7-8 to TRBJ2-1, with D possibly TRBD2 on 5 matching bases. This CDR3 region has 16 residues. Trimming took off 3 bases at V and 0 bases at J, with 12 bases between the two ends. Germline values: CDR1 SGHVS, CDR2 FQNEAQ. The CDR3 region is CASSFFGESSYNEQFF. Written as DNA, the CDR3 is TGTGCCAGCAGCTTCTTCGGGGAGAGCTCCTACAATGAGCAGTTCTTC.

This clonotype has a count of ten or more. V gene TRBV5-6 combines with J gene TRBJ1-1; D gene uncertain. V was clipped by 4 bases and J by 0 bases, with 7 bases between them. Germline CDR1 is SGHDT and CDR2 is YYEEEE. The CDR3 totals 13 residues. CDR3 protein: CASSAYLNTEAFF. The CDR3 DNA reads as TGTGCCAGCAGCGCCTATCTGAACACTGAAGCTTTCTTT. Supplemented by reference TRBV5-6 and TRBJ1-1, the full variable domain reads DAGVTQSPTHLIKTRGQQVTLRCSPKSGHDTVSWYQQALGQGPQFIFQYYEEEERQRGNFPDRFSGHQFPNYSSELNVNALLLGDSALYLCASSAYLNTEAFFGQGTRLTVV.

This clonotype came up many times. The genes are TRBV28 and TRBJ2-7; D is perhaps TRBD2 (6 bases). V was trimmed by 6 bases and J by 0 bases, leaving 18 bases between them. CDR3 size: 16 residues. CDR1 and CDR2 (germline): MDHEN, SYDVKM. The CDR3 DNA reads as TGTGCCAGCAGACTGAACCGGGACTGGTACTCCTACGAGCAGTACTTC. This translates into CASRLNRDWYSYEQYF. The variable domain in full, with the rest retrieved from reference TRBV28 and TRBJ2-7, is DVKVTQSSRYLVKRTGEKVFLECVQDMDHENMFWYRQDPGLGLRLIYFSYDVKMKEKGDIPEGYSVSREKKERFSLILESASTNQTSMYLCASRLNRDWYSYEQYFGPGTRLTVT.

This clonotype occurred many times. CDR3 bases: TGTGCCAGCAGCGAAGGGAGTTTCCAGGGTCAGCCCCAGCATTTT. Its protein product is CASSEGSFQGQPQHF. The chain uses TRBV7-6 and TRBJ1-5; D possibly corresponds to TRBD1 (5 bases). V dropped 5 bases and J dropped 6 bases, with 17 bases sitting between them. CDR3 length: 15 residues. Germline V CDR1 and CDR2: SGHVS, FNYEAQ.

Ten or more counts support this clonotype. This rearrangement joins TRBV28 to TRBJ2-3; 7 bases agree with TRBD2. Germline V lookup: CDR1 MDHEN, CDR2 SYDVKM. The CDR3 is 16 amino acids. Trimming at V came to 4 bases and at J to 2 bases, leaving 9 bases not matched to a gene. In nucleotides, the CDR3 is TGTGCCAGCAGTTCGGGGCTAGCGGAATTCACAGATACGCAGTATTTT. As protein: CASSSGLAEFTDTQYF.

The J gene is TRBJ2-5, the V gene TRBV19; TRBD2 aligns across 7 bases. The CDR3 spans 14 residues. Germline CDR1 and CDR2: LNHDA and SQIVND (reference sequence). V lost 7 bases to trimming and J lost 2 bases; unmatched junction nucleotides: 7. Here the CDR3 reads CASTPRGLQETQYF. DNA of the CDR3: TGTGCCAGTACCCCTAGGGGACTACAAGAGACCCAGTACTTC.

This clonotype was detected many times. The CDR3 protein is CSVAPGGNTDTQYF. The CDR3 DNA follows: TGCAGCGTTGCTCCCGGGGGAAACACAGATACGCAGTATTTT. V gene TRBV29-1 combines with J gene TRBJ2-3, with a tentative D call TRBD2 (6 bases). Germline V gene sequence: CDR1 SQVTM, CDR2 ANQGSEA. This CDR3 has 14 amino acids. The germline V and J ends were trimmed by 4 bases and 2 bases, with 13 bases remaining between them.